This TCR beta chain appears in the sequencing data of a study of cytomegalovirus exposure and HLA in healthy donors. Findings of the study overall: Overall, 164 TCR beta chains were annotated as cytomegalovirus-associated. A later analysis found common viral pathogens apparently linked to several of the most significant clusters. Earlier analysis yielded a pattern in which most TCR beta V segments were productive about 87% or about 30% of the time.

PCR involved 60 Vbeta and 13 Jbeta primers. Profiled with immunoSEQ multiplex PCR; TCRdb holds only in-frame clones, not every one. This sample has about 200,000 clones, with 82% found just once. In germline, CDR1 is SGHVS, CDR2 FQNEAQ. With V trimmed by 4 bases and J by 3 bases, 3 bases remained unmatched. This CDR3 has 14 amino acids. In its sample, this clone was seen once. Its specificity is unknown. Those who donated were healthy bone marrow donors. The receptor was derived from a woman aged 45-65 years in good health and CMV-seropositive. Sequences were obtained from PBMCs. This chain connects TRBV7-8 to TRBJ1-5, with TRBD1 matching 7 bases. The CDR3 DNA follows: TGTGCCAGCAGCTCGGACAGGCCCAATCAGCCCCAGCATTTT. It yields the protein CASSSDRPNQPQHF.